This T cell receptor (beta chain) appears in the sequencing data of a study of T cell therapy after organ transplantation. As to time point: 20-29 weeks after completion of therapy. Repertoires were generated with immunoSEQ multiplex PCR, while TCRdb's copy carries only in-frame clones and drops some. This table has tens of thousands of clones, over 80% appearing once. V gave up 0 bases and J gave up 1 base, with 12 bases separating them. The CDR3 runs 16 residues. Germline CDR1 is LGHNA and CDR2 is YSLEER. The sample holds a few counts of this clone. Its antigen is not identified. Source: CD8+ T cells from blood, taken after autologous CMV-specific T cell therapy. The sequence was obtained from a human patient who had received a solid organ transplant and had CMV disease. Certain T cells may be donor cells from the graft. The rearrangement links TRBV4-3 to TRBJ1-1; a weak D match, TRBD1 (6 bases). In nucleotides, the CDR3 is TGCGCCAGCAGCCAAGATAGGGGACACAAGAACACTGAAGCTTTCTTT. Translating it yields CASSQDRGHKNTEAFF.